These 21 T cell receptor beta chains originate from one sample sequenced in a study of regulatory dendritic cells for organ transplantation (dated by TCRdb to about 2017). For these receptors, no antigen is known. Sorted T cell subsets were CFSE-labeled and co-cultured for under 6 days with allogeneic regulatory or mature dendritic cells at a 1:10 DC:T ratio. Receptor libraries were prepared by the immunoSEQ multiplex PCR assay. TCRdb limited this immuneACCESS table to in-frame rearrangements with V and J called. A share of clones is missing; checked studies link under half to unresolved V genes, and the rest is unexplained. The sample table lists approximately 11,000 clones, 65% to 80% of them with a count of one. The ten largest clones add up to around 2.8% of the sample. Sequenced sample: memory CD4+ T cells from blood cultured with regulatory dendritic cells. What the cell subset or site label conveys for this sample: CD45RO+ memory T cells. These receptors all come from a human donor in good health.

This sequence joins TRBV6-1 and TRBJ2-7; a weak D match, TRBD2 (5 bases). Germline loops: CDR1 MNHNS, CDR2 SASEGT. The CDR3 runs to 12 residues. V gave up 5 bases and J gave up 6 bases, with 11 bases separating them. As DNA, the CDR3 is TGTGCCAGCAGTTCCGCGGGTTTCGAGCAGTACTTC. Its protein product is CASSSAGFEQYF.

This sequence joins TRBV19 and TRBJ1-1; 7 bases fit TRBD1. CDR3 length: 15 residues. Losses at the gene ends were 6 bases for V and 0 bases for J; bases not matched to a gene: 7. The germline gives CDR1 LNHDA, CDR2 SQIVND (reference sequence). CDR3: CASSRQGGMNTEAFF. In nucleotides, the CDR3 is TGTGCCAGTAGCCGACAGGGAGGCATGAACACTGAAGCTTTCTTT.

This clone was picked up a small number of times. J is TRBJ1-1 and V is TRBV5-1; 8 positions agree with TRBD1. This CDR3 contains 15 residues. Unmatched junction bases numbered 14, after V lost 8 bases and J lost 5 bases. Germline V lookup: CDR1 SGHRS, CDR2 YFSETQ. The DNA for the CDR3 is TGCGCCAGTCACTTGGGGCCAGGGGGCAAGACTGAAGCTTTCTTT. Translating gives CASHLGPGGKTEAFF.

CDR3 coding DNA: TGTGCCAGCAGCCCATCGGGACTAGCGTCCTACGAGCAGTACTTC. Translating gives CASSPSGLASYEQYF. The chain uses TRBV7-2 and TRBJ2-7; 10 bases match TRBD2. The CDR3 sequence is 15 residues long. The J segment lost 1 base and the V segment lost 5 bases, leaving 5 bases of the junction unmatched. Germline assignment: CDR1 SGHTA and CDR2 FQGNSA.

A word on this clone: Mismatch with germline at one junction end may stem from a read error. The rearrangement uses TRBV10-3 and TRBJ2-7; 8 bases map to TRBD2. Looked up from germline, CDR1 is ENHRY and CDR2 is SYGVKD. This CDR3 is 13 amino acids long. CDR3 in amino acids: CASSSGGAYEQYF. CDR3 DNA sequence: TGTGCCAGCAGTTCGGGGGGGGCGTACGAGCAGTACTTC.

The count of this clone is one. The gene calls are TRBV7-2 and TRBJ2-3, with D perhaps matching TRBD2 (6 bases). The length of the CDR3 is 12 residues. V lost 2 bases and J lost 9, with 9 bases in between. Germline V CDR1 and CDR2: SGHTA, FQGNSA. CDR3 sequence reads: CASSLPGETQYF. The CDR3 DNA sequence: TGTGCCAGCAGCTTACCGGGGGAAACGCAGTATTTT.

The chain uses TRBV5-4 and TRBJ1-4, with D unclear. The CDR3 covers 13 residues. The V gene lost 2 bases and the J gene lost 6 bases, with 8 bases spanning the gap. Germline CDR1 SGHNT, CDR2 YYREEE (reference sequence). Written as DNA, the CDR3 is TGTGCCAGCAGCTTCCGCGAGGATGAAAAACTGTTTTTT. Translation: CASSFREDEKLFF.

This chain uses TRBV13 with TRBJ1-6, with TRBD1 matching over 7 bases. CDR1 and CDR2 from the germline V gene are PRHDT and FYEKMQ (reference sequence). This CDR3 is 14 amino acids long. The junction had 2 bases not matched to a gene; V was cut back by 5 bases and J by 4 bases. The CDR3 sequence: CASSRQGYNSPLHF. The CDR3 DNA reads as TGTGCCAGCAGCCGACAGGGTTATAATTCACCCCTCCACTTT.

CDR3 nucleotide sequence: TGCGCCAGCAGCTTGGCGGGACAGTATGAAAAACTGTTTTTT. Translation gives CASSLAGQYEKLFF. V usage is TRBV5-1 and J usage is TRBJ1-4; 7 bases align to TRBD1. This CDR3 contains 14 residues. The junction had 2 bases not matched to a gene; V was cut back by 0 bases and J by 6 bases. Germline CDR1 reads SGHRS; CDR2 reads YFSETQ.

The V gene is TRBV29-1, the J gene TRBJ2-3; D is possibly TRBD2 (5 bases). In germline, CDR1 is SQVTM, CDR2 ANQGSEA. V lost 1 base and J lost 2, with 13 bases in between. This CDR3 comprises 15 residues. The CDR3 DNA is TGCAGCGTTGAAGCCCCCTACCTAGCCACAGATACGCAGTATTTT. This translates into CSVEAPYLATDTQYF.

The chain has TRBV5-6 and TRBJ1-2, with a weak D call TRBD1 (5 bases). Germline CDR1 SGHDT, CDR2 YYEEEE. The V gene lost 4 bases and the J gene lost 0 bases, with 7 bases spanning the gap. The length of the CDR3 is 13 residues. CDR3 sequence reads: CASSKTANYGYTF. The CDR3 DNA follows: TGTGCCAGCAGCAAGACAGCTAACTATGGCTACACCTTC.

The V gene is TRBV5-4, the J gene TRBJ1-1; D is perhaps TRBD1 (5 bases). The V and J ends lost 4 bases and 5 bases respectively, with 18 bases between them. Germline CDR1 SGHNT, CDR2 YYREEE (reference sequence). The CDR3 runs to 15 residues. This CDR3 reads CASSDPRVEMTEAFF. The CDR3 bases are TGTGCCAGCAGCGACCCCAGGGTAGAGATGACTGAAGCTTTCTTT. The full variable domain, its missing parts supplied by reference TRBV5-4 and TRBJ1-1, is ETGVTQSPTHLIKTRGQQVTLRCSSQSGHNTVSWYQQALGQGPQFIFQYYREEENGRGNFPPRFSGLQFPNYSSELNVNALELDDSALYLCASSDPRVEMTEAFFGQGTRLTVV.

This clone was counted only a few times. The CDR3 nucleotides are TGTGCCAGCAGCCCCCACGGGGGGGACGCTTTCTTT. Translated, it gives CASSPHGGDAFF. The rearrangement uses TRBV7-2 and TRBJ1-1; D may be TRBD1 (5 bases). Trimming stripped 5 bases from V and 11 bases from J, with 15 bases between. Looked up from germline, CDR1 is SGHTA and CDR2 is FQGNSA. The CDR3 extends over 12 amino acids.

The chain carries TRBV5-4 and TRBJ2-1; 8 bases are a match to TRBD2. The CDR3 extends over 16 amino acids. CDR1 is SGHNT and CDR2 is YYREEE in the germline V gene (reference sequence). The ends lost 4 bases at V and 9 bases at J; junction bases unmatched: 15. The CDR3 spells CASSQWAGGAPGEQFF. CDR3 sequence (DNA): TGTGCCAGCAGCCAGTGGGCGGGGGGTGCCCCAGGTGAGCAGTTCTTC.

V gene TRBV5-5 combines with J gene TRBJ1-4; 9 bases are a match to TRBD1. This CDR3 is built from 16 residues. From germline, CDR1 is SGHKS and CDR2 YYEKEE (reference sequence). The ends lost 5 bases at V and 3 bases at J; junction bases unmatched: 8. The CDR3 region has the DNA TGTGCCAGCAGGTTAGGGACAGGGAACGCTAATGAAAAACTGTTTTTT. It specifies CASRLGTGNANEKLFF.

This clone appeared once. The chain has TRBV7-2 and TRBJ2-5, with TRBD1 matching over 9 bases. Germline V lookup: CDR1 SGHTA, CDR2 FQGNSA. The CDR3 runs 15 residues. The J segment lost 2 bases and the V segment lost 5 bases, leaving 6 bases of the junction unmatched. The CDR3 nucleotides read TGTGCCAGCAGCCCCGGGACAGGGCGTCAAGAGACCCAGTACTTC. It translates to CASSPGTGRQETQYF.

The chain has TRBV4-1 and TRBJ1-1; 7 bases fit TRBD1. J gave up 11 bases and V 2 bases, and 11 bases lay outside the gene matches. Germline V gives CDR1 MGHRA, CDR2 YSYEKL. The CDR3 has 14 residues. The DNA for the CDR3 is TGCGCCAGCAGCCAACCCGACAGGGCGCCAGTGGCTTTCTTT. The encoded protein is CASSQPDRAPVAFF.

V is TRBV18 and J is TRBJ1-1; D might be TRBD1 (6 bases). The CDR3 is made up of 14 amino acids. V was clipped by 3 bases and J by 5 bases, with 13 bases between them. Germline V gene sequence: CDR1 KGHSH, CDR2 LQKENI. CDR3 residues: CASSPQTRGTEAFF. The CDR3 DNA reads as TGTGCCAGCTCACCTCAAACCAGGGGTACTGAAGCTTTCTTT.

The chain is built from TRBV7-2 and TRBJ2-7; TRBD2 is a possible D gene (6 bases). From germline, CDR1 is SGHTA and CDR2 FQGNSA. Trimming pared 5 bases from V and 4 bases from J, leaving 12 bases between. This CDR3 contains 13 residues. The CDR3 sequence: CASSGGAVYEQYF. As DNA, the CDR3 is TGTGCCAGCAGCGGCGGGGCAGTTTACGAGCAGTACTTC.

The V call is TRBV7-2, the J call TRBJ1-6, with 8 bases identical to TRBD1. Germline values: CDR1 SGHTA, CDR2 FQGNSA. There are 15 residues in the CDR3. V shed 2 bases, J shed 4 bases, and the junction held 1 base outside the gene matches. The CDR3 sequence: CASSLTGGYNSPLHF. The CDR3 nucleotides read TGTGCCAGCAGCTTAACAGGGGGATATAATTCACCCCTCCACTTT.

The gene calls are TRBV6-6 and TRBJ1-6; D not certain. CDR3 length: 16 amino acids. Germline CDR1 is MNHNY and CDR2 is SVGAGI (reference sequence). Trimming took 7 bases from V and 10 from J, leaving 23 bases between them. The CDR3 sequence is CASNYPGAGVGSPLHF. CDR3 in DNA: TGTGCCAGCAACTACCCGGGAGCGGGCGTGGGATCACCCCTCCACTTT.